In its sample, the clone carrying this T cell receptor (beta chain) was seen once. Germline V CDR1 and CDR2: LGHDT, YNNKEL (reference sequence). V was cut by 2 bases and J by 11 bases, with 10 bases left in between. The CDR3 is made up of 12 amino acids. cDNA came from around 0.5 to 1 ug RNA primed by random hexamers. The authors amplified TCR beta CDR3 across 54 Vbeta and 13 Jbeta using immunoSEQ multiplex PCR. TCRdb re-called the immunoSEQ multiplex PCR reads through MiXCR, storing one row per CDR3 protein. The sample lists about 140,000 distinct CDR3 sequences, approximately 95% occurring once. The sample comes from a study of CD8 T cells in Susac syndrome.

The receptor's source is a human donor with Susac syndrome. The genes are TRBV3-1 and TRBJ2-1, with D hard to call. Sequences were obtained from CD4+ T cells from PBMCs. CDR3 in amino acids: CASSQRTRKQFF. The CDR3 DNA reads TGTGCCAGCAGCCAAAGGACCAGAAAGCAGTTCTTC.